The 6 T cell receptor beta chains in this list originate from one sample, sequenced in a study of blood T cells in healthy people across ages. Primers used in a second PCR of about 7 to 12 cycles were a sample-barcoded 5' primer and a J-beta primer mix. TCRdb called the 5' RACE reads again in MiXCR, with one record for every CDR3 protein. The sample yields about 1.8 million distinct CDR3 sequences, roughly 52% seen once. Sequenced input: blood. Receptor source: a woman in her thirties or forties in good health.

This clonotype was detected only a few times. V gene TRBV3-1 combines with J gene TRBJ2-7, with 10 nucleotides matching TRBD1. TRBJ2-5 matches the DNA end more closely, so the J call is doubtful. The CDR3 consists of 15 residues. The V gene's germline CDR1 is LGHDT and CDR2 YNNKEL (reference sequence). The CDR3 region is CASSPSWTGGETQYF. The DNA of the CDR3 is TGTGCCAGCAGCCCATCGTGGACAGGGGGAGAGACCCAGTACTTC.

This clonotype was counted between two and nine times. The chain's CDR3 is CASRGPISYEQYF. CDR3 sequence (DNA): TGTGCCAGCCGGGGTCCAATCTCCTACGAGCAGTACTTC. V is TRBV6-2 or TRBV6-3 and J is TRBJ2-7; a possible D gene is TRBD2 (5 bases). With 8 bases removed from V and 0 bases from J, the gap between germline ends came to 11 bases. The V gene's germline CDR1 is MNHEY and CDR2 SVGEGT. The CDR3 is made up of 13 amino acids.

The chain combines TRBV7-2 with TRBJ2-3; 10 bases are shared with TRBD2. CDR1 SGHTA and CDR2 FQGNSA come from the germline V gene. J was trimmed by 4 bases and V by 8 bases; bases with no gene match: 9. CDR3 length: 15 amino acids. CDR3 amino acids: CASGLSGGSPDTQYF. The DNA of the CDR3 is TGTGCCAGCGGCCTTAGCGGGGGGTCCCCAGATACGCAGTATTTT. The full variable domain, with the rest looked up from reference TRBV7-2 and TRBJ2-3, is GAGVSQSPSNKVTEKGKDVELRCDPISGHTALYWYRQSLGQGLEFLIYFQGNSAPDKSGLPSDRFSAERTGGSVSTLTIQRTQQEDSAVYLCASGLSGGSPDTQYFGPGTRLTVL.

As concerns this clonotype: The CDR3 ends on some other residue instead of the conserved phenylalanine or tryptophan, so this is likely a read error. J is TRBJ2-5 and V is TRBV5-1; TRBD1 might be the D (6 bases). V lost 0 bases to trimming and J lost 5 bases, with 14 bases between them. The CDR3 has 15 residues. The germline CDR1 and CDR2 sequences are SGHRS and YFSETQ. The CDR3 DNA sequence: TGCGCCAGCAGCTTGGGAGACCTCAGGGGCGAGACCCAGTACTTG. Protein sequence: CASSLGDLRGETQYL.

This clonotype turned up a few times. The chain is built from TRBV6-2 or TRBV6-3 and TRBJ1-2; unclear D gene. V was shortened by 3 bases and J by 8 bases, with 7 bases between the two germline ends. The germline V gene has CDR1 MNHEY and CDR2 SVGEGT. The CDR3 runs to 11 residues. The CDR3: CASSYLAGYTF. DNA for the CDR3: TGTGCCAGCAGTTATTTGGCCGGCTACACCTTC.

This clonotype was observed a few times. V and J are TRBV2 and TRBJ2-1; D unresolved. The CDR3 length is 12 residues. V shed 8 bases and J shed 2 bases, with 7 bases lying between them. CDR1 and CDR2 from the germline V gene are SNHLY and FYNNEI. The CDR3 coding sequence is TGTGCCAGCTACAGCCCCTACAATGAGCAGTTCTTC. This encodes CASYSPYNEQFF.